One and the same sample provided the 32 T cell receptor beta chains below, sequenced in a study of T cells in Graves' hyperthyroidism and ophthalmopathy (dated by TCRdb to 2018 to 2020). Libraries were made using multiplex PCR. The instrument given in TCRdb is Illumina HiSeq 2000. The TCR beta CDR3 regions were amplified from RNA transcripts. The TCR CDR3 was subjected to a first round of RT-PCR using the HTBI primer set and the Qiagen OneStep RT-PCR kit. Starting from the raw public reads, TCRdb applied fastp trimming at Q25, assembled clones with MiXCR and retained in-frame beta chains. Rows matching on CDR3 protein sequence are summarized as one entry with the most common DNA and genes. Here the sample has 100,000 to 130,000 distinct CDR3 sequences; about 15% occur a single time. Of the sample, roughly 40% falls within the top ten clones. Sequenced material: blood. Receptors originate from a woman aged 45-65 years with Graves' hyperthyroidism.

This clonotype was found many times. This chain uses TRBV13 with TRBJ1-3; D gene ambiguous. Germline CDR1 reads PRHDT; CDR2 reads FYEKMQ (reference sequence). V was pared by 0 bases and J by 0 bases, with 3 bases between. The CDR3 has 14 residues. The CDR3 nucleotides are TGTGCCAGCAGCTTAGGATCCTCTGGAAACACCATATATTTT. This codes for CASSLGSSGNTIYF.

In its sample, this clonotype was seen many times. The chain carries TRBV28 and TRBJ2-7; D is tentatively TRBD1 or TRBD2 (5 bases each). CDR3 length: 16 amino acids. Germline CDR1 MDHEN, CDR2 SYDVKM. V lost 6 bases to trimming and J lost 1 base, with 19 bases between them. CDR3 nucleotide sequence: TGTGCCAGCAGCCCCGGTTGGGGGACCACTTCCTACGAGCAGTACTTC. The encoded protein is CASSPGWGTTSYEQYF.

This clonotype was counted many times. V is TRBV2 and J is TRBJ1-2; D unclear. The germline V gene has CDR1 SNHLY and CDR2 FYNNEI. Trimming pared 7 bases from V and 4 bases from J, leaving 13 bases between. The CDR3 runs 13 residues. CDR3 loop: CASMGERSYGYTF. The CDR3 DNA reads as TGTGCCAGCATGGGAGAACGGTCCTATGGCTACACCTTC.

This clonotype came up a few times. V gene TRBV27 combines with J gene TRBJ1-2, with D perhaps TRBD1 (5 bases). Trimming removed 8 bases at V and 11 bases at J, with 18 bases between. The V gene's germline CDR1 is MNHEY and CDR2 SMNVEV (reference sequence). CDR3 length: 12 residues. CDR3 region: CASGGVGWGYTF. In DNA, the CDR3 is TGTGCCAGCGGGGGAGTAGGGTGGGGATACACCTTC.

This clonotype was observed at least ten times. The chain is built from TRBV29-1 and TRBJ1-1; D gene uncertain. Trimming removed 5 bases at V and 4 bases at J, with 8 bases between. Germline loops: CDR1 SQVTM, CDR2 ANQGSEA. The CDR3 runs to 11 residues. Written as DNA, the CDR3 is TGCAGCGTTAAAGTGGCCACTGAAGCTTTCTTT. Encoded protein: CSVKVATEAFF.

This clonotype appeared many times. The CDR3 sequence is CASRRGTAPHSNQPQHF. CDR3 nucleotides: TGTGCCAGCCGGAGAGGGACAGCCCCCCATAGCAATCAGCCCCAGCATTTT. The chain combines TRBV19 with TRBJ1-5; 7 positions agree with TRBD1. J lost 0 bases, V lost 9 bases, and 14 bases had no gene match. This CDR3 is built from 17 residues. Germline CDR1 LNHDA, CDR2 SQIVND (reference sequence).

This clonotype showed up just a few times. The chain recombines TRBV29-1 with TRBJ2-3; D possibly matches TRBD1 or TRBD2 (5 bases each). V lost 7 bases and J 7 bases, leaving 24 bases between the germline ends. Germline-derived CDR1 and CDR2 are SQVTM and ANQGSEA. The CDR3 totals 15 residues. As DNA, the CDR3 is TGCAGCGCGGCCGGGGACCCGCTCAAAGTAAATACGCAGTATTTT. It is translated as CSAAGDPLKVNTQYF.

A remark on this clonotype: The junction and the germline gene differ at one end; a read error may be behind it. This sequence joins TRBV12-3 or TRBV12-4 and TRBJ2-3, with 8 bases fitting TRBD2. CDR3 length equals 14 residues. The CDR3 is CASNPSGSPDTQCF. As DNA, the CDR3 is TGTGCCAGCAATCCCAGCGGGAGCCCAGATACGCAGTGTTTT.

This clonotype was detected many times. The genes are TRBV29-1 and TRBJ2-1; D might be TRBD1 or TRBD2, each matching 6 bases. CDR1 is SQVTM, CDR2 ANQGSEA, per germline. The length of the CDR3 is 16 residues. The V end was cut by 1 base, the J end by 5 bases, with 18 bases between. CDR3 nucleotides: TGCAGCGTTGAAGCTGTGGTAAGGGGGGCCCACAATGAGCAGTTCTTC. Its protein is CSVEAVVRGAHNEQFF.

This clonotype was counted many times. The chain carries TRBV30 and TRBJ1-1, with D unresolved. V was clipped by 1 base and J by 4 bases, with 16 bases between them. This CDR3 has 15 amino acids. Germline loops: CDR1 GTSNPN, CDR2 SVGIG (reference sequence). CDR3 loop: CAWSGGSGVGTEAFF. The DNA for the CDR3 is TGTGCCTGGAGTGGGGGTAGCGGGGTAGGCACTGAAGCTTTCTTT.

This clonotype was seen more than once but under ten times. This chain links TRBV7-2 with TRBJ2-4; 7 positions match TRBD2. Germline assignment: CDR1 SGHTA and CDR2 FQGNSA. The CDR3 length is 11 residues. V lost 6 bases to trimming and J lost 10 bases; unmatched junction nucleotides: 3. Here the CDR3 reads CASSRGVIQYF. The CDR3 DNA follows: TGTGCCAGCAGTCGGGGGGTGATTCAGTACTTC.

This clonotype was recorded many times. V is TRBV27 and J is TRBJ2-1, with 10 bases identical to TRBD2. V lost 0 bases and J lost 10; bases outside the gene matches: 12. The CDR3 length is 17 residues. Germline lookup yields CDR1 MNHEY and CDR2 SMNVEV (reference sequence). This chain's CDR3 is CASSLSIGLAGAGEQFF. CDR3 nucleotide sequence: TGTGCCAGCAGTTTATCGATAGGGCTAGCGGGAGCAGGGGAGCAGTTCTTC.

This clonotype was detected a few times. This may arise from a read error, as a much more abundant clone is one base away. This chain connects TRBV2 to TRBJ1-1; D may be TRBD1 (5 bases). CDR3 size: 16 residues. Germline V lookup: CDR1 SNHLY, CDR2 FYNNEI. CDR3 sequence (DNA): TGTGCCAGCAGTGTTTGGGGGGGTCTATTGAACACTGGAGCTTTCTTT. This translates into CASSVWGGLLNTGAFF.

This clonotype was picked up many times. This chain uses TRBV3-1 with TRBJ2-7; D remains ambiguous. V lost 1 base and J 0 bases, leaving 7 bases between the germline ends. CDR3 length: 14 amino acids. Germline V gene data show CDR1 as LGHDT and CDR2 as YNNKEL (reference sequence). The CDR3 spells CASSQVSLSYEQYF. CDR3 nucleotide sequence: TGTGCCAGCAGCCAAGTTTCCCTCTCCTACGAGCAGTACTTC.

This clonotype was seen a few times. CDR3 DNA sequence: TGTGCCAGCAGCTCCATTTGGCCTAGCGGGAGCGGGGACACCGGGGAGCTGTTTTTT. This sequence encodes CASSSIWPSGSGDTGELFF. The chain combines TRBV7-9 with TRBJ2-2; TRBD2 matches at 10 bases. The CDR3 is made up of 19 amino acids. CDR1 and CDR2 (germline): SEHNR, FQNEAQ (reference sequence). Germline trimming cut 4 bases from V and 3 bases from J; bases unmatched to any gene: 14. Variable domain in full (rest from reference TRBV7-9 and TRBJ2-2): DTGVSQNPRHKITKRGQNVTFRCDPISEHNRLYWYRQTLGQGPEFLTYFQNEAQLEKSRLLSDRFSAERPKGSFSTLEIQRTEQGDSAMYLCASSSIWPSGSGDTGELFFGEGSRLTVL.

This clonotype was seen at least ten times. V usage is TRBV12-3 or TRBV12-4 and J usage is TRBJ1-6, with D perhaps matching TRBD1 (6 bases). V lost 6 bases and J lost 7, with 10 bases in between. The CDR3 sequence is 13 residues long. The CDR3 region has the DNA TGTGCCAGCAGAACCGGACAGAATTCACCCCTCCACTTT. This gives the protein CASRTGQNSPLHF.

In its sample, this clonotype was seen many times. The CDR3 is CSVDQFNNEQFF. CDR3 coding DNA: TGCAGCGTTGACCAATTTAACAATGAGCAGTTCTTC. This chain connects TRBV29-1 to TRBJ2-1; D unresolved. CDR3 length equals 12 residues. Germline V gene sequence: CDR1 SQVTM, CDR2 ANQGSEA. V was shortened by 3 bases and J by 5 bases, with 8 bases between the two germline ends.

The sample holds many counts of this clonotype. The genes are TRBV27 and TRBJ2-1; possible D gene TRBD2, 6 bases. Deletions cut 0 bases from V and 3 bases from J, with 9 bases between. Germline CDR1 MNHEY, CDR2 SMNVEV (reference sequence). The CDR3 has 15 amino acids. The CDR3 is CASSLSGGYYNEQFF. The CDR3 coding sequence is TGTGCCAGCAGTTTATCGGGAGGTTACTACAATGAGCAGTTCTTC.

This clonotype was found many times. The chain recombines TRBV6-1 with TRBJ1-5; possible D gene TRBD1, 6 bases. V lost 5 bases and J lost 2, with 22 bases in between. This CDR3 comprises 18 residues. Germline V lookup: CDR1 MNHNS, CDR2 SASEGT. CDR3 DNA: TGTGCCAGCAGTCTGACCCCTCAAGGACAGACCCGCAATCAGCCCCAGCATTTT. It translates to CASSLTPQGQTRNQPQHF.

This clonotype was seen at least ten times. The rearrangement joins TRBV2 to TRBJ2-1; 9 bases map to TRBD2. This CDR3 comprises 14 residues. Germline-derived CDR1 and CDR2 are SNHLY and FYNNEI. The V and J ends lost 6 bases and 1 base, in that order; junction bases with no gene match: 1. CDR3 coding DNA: TGTGCCAGCAGAGCGGGAGGATCCTACAATGAGCAGTTCTTC. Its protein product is CASRAGGSYNEQFF.

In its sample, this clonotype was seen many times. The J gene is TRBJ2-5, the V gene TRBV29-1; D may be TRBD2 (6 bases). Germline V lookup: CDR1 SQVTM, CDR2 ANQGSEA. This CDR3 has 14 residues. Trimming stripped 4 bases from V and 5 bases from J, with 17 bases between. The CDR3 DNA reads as TGCAGCGTTGGGAGGGGAGCCAAGCAGGAGACCCAGTACTTC. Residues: CSVGRGAKQETQYF.

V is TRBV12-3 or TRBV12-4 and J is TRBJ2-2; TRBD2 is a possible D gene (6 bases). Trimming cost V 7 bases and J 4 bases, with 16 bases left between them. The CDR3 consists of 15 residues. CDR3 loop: CASIAGLGGTGELFF. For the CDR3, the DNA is TGTGCCAGCATCGCGGGACTGGGGGGCACCGGGGAGCTGTTTTTT.

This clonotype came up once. CDR3 in amino acids: CSVATGTVSYEQYF. Written as DNA, the CDR3 is TGCAGCGTTGCAACGGGGACAGTCTCCTACGAGCAGTACTTC. The V and J genes are TRBV29-1 and TRBJ2-7, with TRBD1 matching 7 bases. The trim removed 4 bases at V and 0 bases at J, leaving 6 bases unmatched. The V gene's germline CDR1 is SQVTM and CDR2 ANQGSEA. CDR3 size: 14 residues.

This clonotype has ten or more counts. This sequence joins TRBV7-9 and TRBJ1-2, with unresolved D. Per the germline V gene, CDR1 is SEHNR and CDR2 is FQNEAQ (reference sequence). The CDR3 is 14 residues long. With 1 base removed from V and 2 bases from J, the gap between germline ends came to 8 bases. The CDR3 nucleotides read TGTGCCAGCAGCTTAGTCACGGGAAACTATGGCTACACCTTC. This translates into CASSLVTGNYGYTF.

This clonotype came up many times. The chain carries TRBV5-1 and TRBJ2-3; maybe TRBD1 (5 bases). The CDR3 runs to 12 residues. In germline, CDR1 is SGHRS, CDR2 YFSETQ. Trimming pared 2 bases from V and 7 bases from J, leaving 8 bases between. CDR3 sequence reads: CASSFDSHTQYF. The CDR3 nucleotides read TGCGCCAGCAGCTTCGACAGTCATACGCAGTATTTT.

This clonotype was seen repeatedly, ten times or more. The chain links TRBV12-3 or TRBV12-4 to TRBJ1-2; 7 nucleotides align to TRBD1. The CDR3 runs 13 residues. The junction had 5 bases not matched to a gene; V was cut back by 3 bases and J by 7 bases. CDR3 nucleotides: TGTGCCAGCAGTTTTGAGGGGGCGGGTGGCTACACCTTC. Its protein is CASSFEGAGGYTF.

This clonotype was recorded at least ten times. This CDR3 reads CASSLEPGYHGYTF. The CDR3 nucleotides are TGCGCCAGCAGCTTGGAGCCAGGGTATCATGGCTACACCTTC. The rearrangement joins TRBV5-1 to TRBJ1-2, with a possible D match to TRBD1 (5 bases). The germline V gene has CDR1 SGHRS and CDR2 YFSETQ. This CDR3 spans 14 amino acids. V shed 0 bases and J shed 6 bases, with 12 bases lying between them.

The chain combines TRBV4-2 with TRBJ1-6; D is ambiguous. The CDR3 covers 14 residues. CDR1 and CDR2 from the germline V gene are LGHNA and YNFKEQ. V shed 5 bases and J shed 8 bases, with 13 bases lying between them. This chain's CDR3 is CASSDGSRYSPLHF. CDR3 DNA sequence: TGTGCCAGCAGCGACGGAAGCCGCTATTCACCCCTCCACTTT.

The CDR3 sequence: CASSQEGPPRVDEQYF. CDR3 DNA: TGTGCCAGCAGCCAAGAAGGGCCCCCAAGGGTCGACGAGCAGTACTTC. The chain links TRBV4-2 to TRBJ2-7; D is unresolved. Germline lookup yields CDR1 LGHNA and CDR2 YNFKEQ. This CDR3 region has 16 residues. V gave up 0 bases and J gave up 5 bases, with 17 bases separating them.

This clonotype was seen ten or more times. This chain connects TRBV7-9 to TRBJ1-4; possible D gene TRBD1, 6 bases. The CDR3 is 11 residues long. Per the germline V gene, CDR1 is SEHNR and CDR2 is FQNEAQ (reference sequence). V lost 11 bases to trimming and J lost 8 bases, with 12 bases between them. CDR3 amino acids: CAGGQGEKLFF. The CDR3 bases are TGTGCCGGAGGGCAGGGGGAAAAACTGTTTTTT.

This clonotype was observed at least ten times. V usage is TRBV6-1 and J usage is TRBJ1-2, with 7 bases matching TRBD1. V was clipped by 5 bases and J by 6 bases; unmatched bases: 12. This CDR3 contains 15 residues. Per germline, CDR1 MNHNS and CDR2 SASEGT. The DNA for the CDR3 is TGTGCCAGCAGTCTTCAAGGGGGCACAGGGAATGGCTACACCTTC. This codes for CASSLQGGTGNGYTF.

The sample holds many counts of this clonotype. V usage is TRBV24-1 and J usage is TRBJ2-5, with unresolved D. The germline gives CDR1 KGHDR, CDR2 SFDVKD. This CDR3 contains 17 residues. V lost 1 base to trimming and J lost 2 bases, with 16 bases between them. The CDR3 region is CATSDFSGVGPQETQYF. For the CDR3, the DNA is TGTGCCACCAGTGATTTTTCTGGGGTGGGCCCGCAAGAGACCCAGTACTTC.